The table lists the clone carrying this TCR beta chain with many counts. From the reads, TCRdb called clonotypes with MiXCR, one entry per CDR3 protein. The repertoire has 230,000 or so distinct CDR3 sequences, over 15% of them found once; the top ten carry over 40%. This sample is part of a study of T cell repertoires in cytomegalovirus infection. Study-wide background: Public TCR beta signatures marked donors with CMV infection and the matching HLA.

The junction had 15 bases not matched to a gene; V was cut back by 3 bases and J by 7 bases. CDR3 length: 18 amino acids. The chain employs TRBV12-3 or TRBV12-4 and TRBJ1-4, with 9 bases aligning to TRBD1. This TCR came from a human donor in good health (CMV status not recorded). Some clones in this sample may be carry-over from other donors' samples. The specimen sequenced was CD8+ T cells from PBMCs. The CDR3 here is CASSFWLQGAKSSEKLFF. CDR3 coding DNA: TGTGCCAGCAGTTTTTGGTTACAGGGGGCGAAGTCAAGTGAAAAACTGTTTTTT.